Presented here are 16 T cell receptor beta chains from one specimen sequenced in a study of CD8+CD57+ T cells in acquired aplastic anemia. Patients who underwent sequencing had shown CD8+CD57+ cell expansion by flow cytometry. The TCR beta profiling, which covered VDJ combination and CDR3 sequence, was carried out using genomic DNA as the template. TCRdb itself ran the reads through MiXCR, one entry per CDR3 protein. The sample records 400,000 to 600,000 distinct CDR3 sequences, around 33% being singletons. The material sequenced was sorted CD4+, CD8+, or CD8+CD57+ T cells (not recorded which) from PBMCs. These TCRs come from a human donor with aplastic anemia.

The chain is built from TRBV7-2 and TRBJ1-6, with D tentatively TRBD1 (5 bases). Germline loops: CDR1 SGHTA, CDR2 FQGNSA. The CDR3 is 15 amino acids. The V gene lost 2 bases and the J gene lost 5 bases, with 10 bases spanning the gap. The CDR3, as DNA: TGTGCCAGCAGCTTATCAGGGCAGAATAATTCACCCCTCCACTTT. Translating gives CASSLSGQNNSPLHF.

The V call is TRBV5-1, the J call TRBJ2-2; 11 bases match TRBD2. The CDR3 spans 17 residues. V lost 4 bases, J lost 3 bases, and 8 bases stayed unmatched. Per germline, CDR1 SGHRS and CDR2 YFSETQ. CDR3 sequence (DNA): TGCGCCAGCAGCCGAGGTAGCGGGGGGGCGTACACCGGGGAGCTGTTTTTT. As protein: CASSRGSGGAYTGELFF.

Points on this clonotype: A much larger clone differs from this one at a single base, so this may be a read error. This CDR3 is CASSVLPEPYNGQFF. CDR3 DNA: TGTGCCAGCAGCGTACTACCAGAGCCCTACAATGGGCAGTTCTTC. The chain recombines TRBV9 with TRBJ2-1, with unresolved D. The CDR3 runs 15 residues. Looked up from germline, CDR1 is SGDLS and CDR2 is YYNGEE.

This clonotype was counted ten times or more. This chain connects TRBV29-1 to TRBJ1-2; the match to TRBD1 covers 8 bases. This CDR3 is built from 13 residues. V trimming: 8 bases; J trimming: 2 bases; junction bases outside the gene matches: 7. Germline V gene data show CDR1 as SQVTM and CDR2 as ANQGSEA. The CDR3: CSITQGANYGYTF. The CDR3 DNA is TGCAGCATAACTCAGGGGGCGAACTATGGCTACACCTTC.

Concerning this clonotype itself: A much larger clone lies a single base off, so this may be a read error. The CDR3 protein is CASKTDGQLSNEQFF. The CDR3 DNA sequence: TGTGCCAGTAAGACTGACGGGCAGTTAAGCAATGAGCAGTTCTTC. The chain carries TRBV19 and TRBJ2-1; no reliable D call. Germline V lookup: CDR1 LNHDA, CDR2 SQIVND (reference sequence). Trimming took off 7 bases at V and 6 bases at J, with 19 bases between the two ends. CDR3 length: 15 amino acids.

This clonotype occurred many times. The genes are TRBV19 and TRBJ1-1; a possible D gene is TRBD1 (5 bases). Trimming removed 4 bases at V and 3 bases at J, with 9 bases between. This CDR3 comprises 13 residues. Germline V gene lookup returns CDR1 LNHDA and CDR2 SQIVND (reference sequence). This chain's CDR3 is CASSNGADTEAFF. CDR3 DNA sequence: TGTGCCAGTAGTAACGGGGCCGACACTGAAGCTTTCTTT.

The chain is built from TRBV5-1 and TRBJ2-2, with a possible D match to TRBD1 (5 bases). The V and J ends lost 4 bases and 4 bases respectively, with 14 bases between them. CDR1 is SGHRS and CDR2 is YFSETQ in the germline V gene. The CDR3 totals 15 residues. The CDR3 spells CASSPGLGRTGELFF. The CDR3 nucleotides read TGCGCCAGCAGCCCAGGGTTGGGGCGCACCGGGGAGCTGTTTTTT.

This sequence joins TRBV11-1 and TRBJ2-1, with 9 bases identical to TRBD2. The CDR3 consists of 17 residues. With 2 bases clipped from V and 0 bases from J, the junction kept 5 bases outside the gene matches. Germline-derived CDR1 and CDR2 are SGHAT and FQDESV (reference sequence). The CDR3 DNA reads as TGTGCCAGCAGCTTAACTGCGGGAGGGAGCTCCTACAATGAGCAGTTCTTC. Its protein product is CASSLTAGGSSYNEQFF.

This clonotype was counted a few times. The DNA for the CDR3 is TGTGCCAGCGGGACAGGGGGGCGTTCACCCCTCCACTTT. Translating gives CASGTGGRSPLHF. The gene calls are TRBV2 and TRBJ1-6, with TRBD1 matching over 11 bases. The CDR3 contains 13 residues. CDR1 and CDR2 from the germline V gene are SNHLY and FYNNEI. Losses at the gene ends were 8 bases for V and 9 bases for J; bases not matched to a gene: 3.

Turning to this clonotype: This CDR3 fails to terminate in the conserved phenylalanine or tryptophan, so it likely reflects a read error. The rearrangement joins TRBV6-4 to TRBJ1-2, with no clear D. The germline CDR1 and CDR2 sequences are MRHNA and SNTAGT. V gave up 3 bases and J gave up 2 bases, with 13 bases separating them. This CDR3 spans 15 amino acids. The CDR3 protein is CASSEGPFSNYGYTL. For the CDR3, the DNA is TGTGCCAGCAGTGAAGGGCCGTTCTCGAACTATGGCTACACCCTC.

A few counts support this clonotype. The chain recombines TRBV6-1 with TRBJ1-5, with D unclear. The germline CDR1 and CDR2 sequences are MNHNS and SASEGT. The V and J ends lost 7 bases and 3 bases respectively, with 13 bases between them. This CDR3 contains 14 residues. The CDR3 loop reads CASNPISLNQPQHF. In DNA, the CDR3 is TGTGCCAGCAACCCCATCAGCCTCAATCAGCCCCAGCATTTT.

Concerning this clonotype: An end of the junction differs from the germline gene, which may be a read error. The chain recombines TRBV6-5 with TRBJ1-2; D possibly corresponds to TRBD1 (6 bases). The CDR3 spans 13 residues. The germline V gene has CDR1 MNHEY and CDR2 SVGAGI. DNA for the CDR3: TGTGCCAGCAGTTATCGGGGGCCTGGTGGCTACGCCTTC. It yields the protein CASSYRGPGGYAF.

The chain combines TRBV5-1 with TRBJ2-7; tentatively, D is TRBD2 (5 bases). Per the germline V gene, CDR1 is SGHRS and CDR2 is YFSETQ. V was pared by 2 bases and J by 4 bases, with 22 bases between. This CDR3 has 17 amino acids. CDR3 amino acids: CASSFEGAPFGWYEQYF. CDR3 coding DNA: TGCGCCAGCAGCTTCGAGGGAGCCCCGTTTGGGTGGTACGAGCAGTACTTC.

There are many counts of this clonotype. The junction and the germline gene differ at one end; a read error may be behind it. V usage is TRBV12-3 or TRBV12-4 and J usage is TRBJ2-7; 7 bases are shared with TRBD2. This CDR3 comprises 14 residues. The chain's CDR3 is CASSLAGAGYEQYF. As DNA, the CDR3 is TGTGCCAGCAGCTTAGCGGGTGCAGGCTACGAGCAGTACTTC.

Of note for this clonotype: A much larger clonotype is one base distant, so this may be a read error. The chain recombines TRBV11-2 with TRBJ2-7, with D perhaps matching TRBD1 or TRBD2 (5 bases each). Germline lookup yields CDR1 SGHAT and CDR2 FQNNGV. The CDR3 length is 14 residues. The DNA of the CDR3 is TGTGCCAGCAGCTTAAGGGACGGGTACTACGGGCAGTACTTC. It yields the protein CASSLRDGYYGQYF.

This clonotype was seen at least ten times. The V call is TRBV7-8, the J call TRBJ2-7, with D possibly being TRBD2 (5 bases). CDR3 length equals 15 residues. Per the germline V gene, CDR1 is SGHVS and CDR2 is FQNEAQ. The V end was cut by 5 bases, the J end by 6 bases, with 20 bases between. The CDR3 here is CASSNGESLAFEQYF. For the CDR3, the DNA is TGTGCCAGCAGCAACGGGGAGTCGTTGGCCTTCGAGCAGTACTTC.